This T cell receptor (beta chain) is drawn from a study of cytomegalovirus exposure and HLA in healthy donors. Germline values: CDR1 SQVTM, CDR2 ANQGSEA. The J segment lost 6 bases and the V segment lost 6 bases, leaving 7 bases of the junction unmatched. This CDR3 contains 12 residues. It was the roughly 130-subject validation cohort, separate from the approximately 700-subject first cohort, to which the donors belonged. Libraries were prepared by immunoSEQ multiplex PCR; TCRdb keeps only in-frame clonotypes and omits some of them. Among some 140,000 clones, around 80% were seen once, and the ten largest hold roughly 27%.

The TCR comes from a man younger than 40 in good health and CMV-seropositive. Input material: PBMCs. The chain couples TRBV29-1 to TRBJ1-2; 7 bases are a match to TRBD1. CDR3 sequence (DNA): TGCAGCGTCTTTAGGACAGGTGATGGCTACACCTTC. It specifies CSVFRTGDGYTF.